Each of the 14 T cell receptor beta chains below was sequenced from the same sample in a study of patients and donors after allogeneic stem cell transplantation. TCRdb processed the RT-PCR reads anew with MiXCR; each CDR3 protein has one entry. Altogether roughly 230,000 distinct CDR3 sequences are present, roughly an eighth being singletons, with the ten largest covering around 10%. The sequencing sample was made of blood, either unsorted or a sorted T cell fraction (not recorded which). The receptors shown here come from a human donor who was either an allogeneic HSCT recipient or a stem cell or donor lymphocyte infusion donor (not recorded which). It is not recorded whose cells these are; they may come from a transplant donor.

This clonotype was counted only a few times. V and J are TRBV19 and TRBJ2-2, with unresolved D. Trimming took 6 bases from V and 4 from J, leaving 12 bases between them. In germline, CDR1 is LNHDA, CDR2 SQIVND (reference sequence). The CDR3 contains 14 residues. The chain's CDR3 is CASSPPLLTGELFF. CDR3 nucleotides: TGTGCCAGTAGCCCCCCTCTCCTCACCGGGGAGCTGTTTTTT.

This clonotype was seen a few times. The chain recombines TRBV7-9 with TRBJ2-7, with 11 bases identical to TRBD1. The trim removed 5 bases at V and 2 bases at J, leaving 5 bases unmatched. Germline CDR1 is SEHNR and CDR2 is FQNEAQ (reference sequence). The CDR3 consists of 15 residues. The CDR3 DNA is TGTGCCAGCAGCCGGACAGGGGGCGCCGCCTACGAGCAGTACTTC. Amino acid sequence: CASSRTGGAAYEQYF.

This clonotype was observed a handful of times. V is TRBV7-2 and J is TRBJ2-4; D unclear. V lost 1 base and J lost 2, with 9 bases in between. This CDR3 spans 15 amino acids. CDR1 SGHTA and CDR2 FQGNSA come from the germline V gene. The CDR3 DNA reads as TGTGCCAGCAGCTTAGGAGTTCAATCCAAAAACATTCAGTACTTC. Protein product: CASSLGVQSKNIQYF.

Only a few counts were recorded for this clonotype. This sequence joins TRBV11-1 and TRBJ1-6; the D is unclear. The germline V and J ends were trimmed by 4 bases and 0 bases, with 19 bases remaining between them. The CDR3 is 19 amino acids. Germline V gene data show CDR1 as SGHAT and CDR2 as FQDESV (reference sequence). CDR3 nucleotide sequence: TGTGCCAGCAGCTCCCCTTCCGGCCGCGGAAGCTCCTATAATTCACCCCTCCACTTT. This encodes CASSSPSGRGSSYNSPLHF.

The chain links TRBV6-2 or TRBV6-3 to TRBJ2-7; D perhaps matches TRBD2 (5 bases). From germline, CDR1 is MNHEY and CDR2 SVGEGT. Trimming shortened V by 0 bases and J by 3 bases, and 21 bases separated the two germline ends. CDR3 length equals 18 residues. The CDR3 DNA sequence: TGTGCCAGCAGTTACTCGATATACCCCCCGCGGACTGGCTACGAGCAGTACTTC. Its translation: CASSYSIYPPRTGYEQYF.

This clonotype was counted at least ten times. V gene TRBV5-5 combines with J gene TRBJ2-3; no clear D gene. Looked up from germline, CDR1 is SGHKS and CDR2 is YYEKEE (reference sequence). The CDR3 spans 15 residues. V was clipped by 5 bases and J by 3 bases, with 16 bases between them. The CDR3 spells CASSIAEWGTDTQYF. The CDR3 region has the DNA TGTGCCAGCAGTATAGCCGAGTGGGGAACAGATACGCAGTATTTT. Supplemented by reference TRBV5-5 and TRBJ2-3, the full variable domain reads DAGVTQSPTHLIKTRGQQVTLRCSPISGHKSVSWYQQVLGQGPQFIFQYYEKEERGRGNFPDRFSARQFPNYSSELNVNALLLGDSALYLCASSIAEWGTDTQYFGPGTRLTVL.

This clonotype was counted ten times or more. V is TRBV6-1 and J is TRBJ1-2; tentative D call: TRBD1 (5 bases). Germline V gene sequence: CDR1 MNHNS, CDR2 SASEGT. Trimming took 6 bases from V and 8 from J, leaving 19 bases between them. CDR3 size: 14 residues. CDR3 region: CASSSGTAIGGYTF. CDR3 bases: TGTGCCAGCAGCTCCGGGACGGCGATTGGGGGCTACACCTTC.

In its sample, this clonotype was seen a few times. The chain employs TRBV7-2 and TRBJ2-7; D perhaps matches TRBD1 (7 bases). Germline CDR1 SGHTA, CDR2 FQGNSA. CDR3 length: 15 residues. Trimming stripped 4 bases from V and 2 bases from J, with 15 bases between. The CDR3 loop reads CASSSGGQRAYEQYF. CDR3 DNA: TGTGCCAGCAGCTCCGGGGGACAGAGAGCCTACGAGCAGTACTTC.

V gene TRBV4-1 combines with J gene TRBJ2-1; tentatively, D is TRBD1 (5 bases). This CDR3 contains 15 residues. CDR1 MGHRA and CDR2 YSYEKL come from the germline V gene. V shed 4 bases and J shed 7 bases, with 17 bases lying between them. The CDR3 region is CASSPPSPRDNEQFF. The DNA of the CDR3 is TGCGCCAGCAGCCCTCCCTCCCCCAGGGATAATGAGCAGTTCTTC.

This clonotype was found many times. The chain links TRBV6-2 or TRBV6-3 to TRBJ1-6; the match to TRBD1 covers 8 bases. Unmatched junction bases numbered 5, after V lost 5 bases and J lost 8 bases. The CDR3 is 14 amino acids. Germline-derived CDR1 and CDR2 are MNHEY and SVGEGT. CDR3: CASSARQGYSPLHF. The CDR3 DNA reads as TGTGCCAGCAGTGCTAGACAGGGGTATTCACCCCTCCACTTT.

CDR3 sequence (DNA): TGTGCCTGGAGTGTAAGTGCCCTAGCTAACTATGGCTACACCTTC. This translates into CAWSVSALANYGYTF. The chain joins TRBV30 to TRBJ1-2; no reliable D call. CDR3 size: 15 residues. Germline CDR1 GTSNPN, CDR2 SVGIG (reference sequence). V lost 0 bases, J lost 0 bases, and 11 bases lay in between.

This clonotype was counted at least ten times. The chain is built from TRBV11-2 and TRBJ2-1, with D possibly matching TRBD2 (6 bases). Germline CDR1 is SGHAT and CDR2 is FQNNGV. V shed 0 bases and J shed 4 bases, with 19 bases lying between them. The CDR3 is made up of 18 amino acids. The CDR3 DNA reads as TGTGCCAGCAGCTTAGAAGGACTACGCTTCGCCGATTACAATGAGCAGTTCTTC. Amino acids: CASSLEGLRFADYNEQFF.

This chain links TRBV20-1 with TRBJ2-7; D tentatively reads TRBD1 or TRBD2 (6 bases each). V gave up 2 bases and J gave up 5 bases, with 19 bases separating them. Germline V lookup: CDR1 DFQATT, CDR2 SNEGSKA (reference sequence). The length of the CDR3 is 15 residues. The CDR3 DNA is TGCAGTGCTAGAAGACAGGCGGGGTCAGGGGACGAGCAGTACTTC. This encodes CSARRQAGSGDEQYF.

At least ten counts were recorded for this clonotype. The genes are TRBV20-1 and TRBJ2-1, with 14 positions matching TRBD2. The V segment lost 0 bases and the J segment 4 bases; nucleotides outside the gene matches: 5. The CDR3 runs 17 residues. Germline CDR1 is DFQATT and CDR2 is SNEGSKA (reference sequence). Written as DNA, the CDR3 is TGCAGTGCTAGAGATCGACTAGCGGGGGGGTTGTACAATGAGCAGTTCTTC. Protein product: CSARDRLAGGLYNEQFF.